This TCR beta chain came from a study of CD8 T cells in Susac syndrome. The trim removed 5 bases at V and 0 bases at J, leaving 7 bases unmatched. The CDR3 spans 15 residues. Germline lookup yields CDR1 SQVTM and CDR2 ANQGSEA. About 0.45 to 1 ug RNA was reverse transcribed with random hexamers. TCRdb recomputed calls from the immunoSEQ multiplex PCR reads with MiXCR, one row per CDR3 protein. The data show over 350,000 distinct CDR3 sequences, 85% to 90% seen once. The specimen sequenced was CD8+ T cells from PBMCs. This chain connects TRBV29-1 to TRBJ2-1; TRBD2 matches 7 bases. This receptor was obtained from a human donor with multiple sclerosis. The CDR3 DNA sequence: TGCAGCGTTCCTTTCGGCGGGAGCTCCTACAATGAGCAGTTCTTC. Its protein product is CSVPFGGSSYNEQFF.